The clone carrying this TCR beta chain was counted a single time. Study processing details: Estimation of nucleated cell counts was performed using reference gene primer amplification. Method: immunoSEQ multiplex PCR; TCRdb's copy keeps in-frame clones and lacks some. Clone size and the V and J calls come from that table; the DNA yielded D and trimming. The sample lists more than 300,000 clones, roughly nine tenths occurring once. This specimen belongs to a study of blood T cell repertoires in COVID-19. Across the whole study: The United States, Italy and Spain supplied acute and convalescent COVID-19 samples. T cells, B-cell-depleted T cells, or PBMCs supplied cDNA or gDNA.

The CDR3 is made up of 13 amino acids. The V and J ends lost 3 bases and 8 bases respectively, with 13 bases between them. Exposed enrollees encountered a COVID-19 case at some point within 2 weeks before study entry. The chain combines TRBV12-3 or TRBV12-4 with TRBJ1-1, with D perhaps matching TRBD1 (5 bases). Sequenced material: PBMCs or T cells enriched from blood (not recorded which). The source is a woman between 40 and 50 years old who had been exposed to COVID-19. The CDR3 loop is CASSFDTGDEAFF. The DNA of the CDR3 is TGTGCCAGCAGTTTTGACACGGGGGACGAAGCTTTCTTT.